Listed here are 20 T cell receptor beta chains from one sample, sequenced in a study of blood T cell repertoires in COVID-19. Method: immunoSEQ multiplex PCR; TCRdb's copy keeps in-frame clones and lacks some. The table lists some 150,000 clones, 70% to 90% of them singletons, with approximately 0.99% in the top ten. Source material: peripheral blood. The receptors shown here come from a middle-aged man with acute or convalescent COVID-19.

This sequence joins TRBV10-3 and TRBJ2-1, with D possibly matching TRBD1 (5 bases). The CDR3 is 14 residues long. Germline values: CDR1 ENHRY, CDR2 SYGVKD. With 2 bases removed from V and 4 bases from J, the gap between germline ends came to 9 bases. CDR3 in DNA: TGTGCCATCAGTGAGGACAGCCCGTACAATGAGCAGTTCTTC. Translating gives CAISEDSPYNEQFF.

The chain links TRBV3-1 (or the pseudogene TRBV3-2) to TRBJ1-1; TRBD1 matches at 8 bases. The CDR3 has 15 residues. With V trimmed by 5 bases and J by 2 bases, 7 bases remained unmatched. Germline-derived CDR1 and CDR2 are LGHDT and YNNKEL (reference sequence). The CDR3 sequence is CASSAQGAYNTEAFF. CDR3 nucleotide sequence: TGTGCCAGCAGCGCGCAGGGGGCTTACAACACTGAAGCTTTCTTT.

V usage is TRBV5-6 and J usage is TRBJ2-6; TRBD1 agrees at 7 bases. The CDR3 has 15 residues. Germline trimming cut 5 bases from V and 2 bases from J; bases unmatched to any gene: 4. From germline, CDR1 is SGHDT and CDR2 YYEEEE. Here the CDR3 DNA reads TGTGCCAGCAGGAACAGGGGAACTGGGGCCAACGTCCTGACTTTC. As protein: CASRNRGTGANVLTF.

This clone was seen more than once but under ten times. The chain employs TRBV27 and TRBJ1-5; D may be TRBD1 (6 bases). Trimming stripped 3 bases from V and 6 bases from J, with 12 bases between. The germline CDR1 and CDR2 sequences are MNHEY and SMNVEV (reference sequence). The CDR3 sequence is 14 residues long. As DNA, the CDR3 is TGTGCCAGCAGTTTCTCTACAGGGTTTCAGCCCCAGCATTTT. Translation gives CASSFSTGFQPQHF.

This clone was observed once. This chain links TRBV6-5 with TRBJ1-4; tentative D call: TRBD1 (6 bases). There are 12 residues in the CDR3. Germline CDR1 is MNHEY and CDR2 is SVGAGI. Trimming took off 6 bases at V and 6 bases at J, with 8 bases between the two ends. As DNA, the CDR3 is TGTGCCAGCAGCAGGGGTGATGAAAAACTGTTTTTT. Encoded protein: CASSRGDEKLFF.

The chain joins TRBV9 to TRBJ1-2, with D possibly TRBD1 on 6 matching bases. The length of the CDR3 is 15 residues. Per germline, CDR1 SGDLS and CDR2 YYNGEE. The ends were cut back, 2 bases at V and 0 bases at J, with 11 bases in the middle. CDR3 amino acids: CASSVRDNSNYGYTF. The CDR3 nucleotides read TGTGCCAGCAGCGTTCGGGACAACTCTAACTATGGCTACACCTTC.

This chain connects TRBV30 to TRBJ2-7; the D gene is possibly TRBD1 (5 bases). CDR3 size: 15 residues. Per the germline V gene, CDR1 is GTSNPN and CDR2 is SVGIG (reference sequence). Trimming took off 2 bases at V and 0 bases at J, with 14 bases between the two ends. CDR3 nucleotides: TGTGCCTGGAGTCCTGACAGCAGAAGCTCCTACGAGCAGTACTTC. It encodes CAWSPDSRSSYEQYF.

This clone was counted once. The J gene is TRBJ1-1, the V gene TRBV5-6, with D possibly matching TRBD1 (6 bases). CDR1 is SGHDT, CDR2 YYEEEE, per germline. This CDR3 is 14 amino acids long. V lost 4 bases and J 4 bases, leaving 14 bases between the germline ends. The CDR3 region has the DNA TGTGCCAGCAGCGTGACAGGCCCCGGCACTGAAGCTTTCTTT. Translating gives CASSVTGPGTEAFF.

The genes are TRBV28 and TRBJ1-5; D is undetermined. This CDR3 spans 12 amino acids. Trimming cost V 4 bases and J 7 bases, with 8 bases left between them. Germline lookup yields CDR1 MDHEN and CDR2 SYDVKM. This chain's CDR3 is CASSWAGQPQHF. CDR3 nucleotide sequence: TGTGCCAGCAGTTGGGCAGGACAGCCCCAGCATTTT.

The V gene is TRBV7-3, the J gene TRBJ2-2; D not certain. The V end was cut by 6 bases, the J end by 1 base, with 6 bases between. The germline gives CDR1 SGHTA, CDR2 FQGTGA. The CDR3 sequence is 13 residues long. CDR3 coding DNA: TGTGCCAGCAGTCGACTGAACACCGGGGAGCTGTTTTTT. Residues: CASSRLNTGELFF.

The chain uses TRBV10-1 and TRBJ2-1, with D tentatively TRBD2 (5 bases). The CDR3 runs 14 residues. The germline V gene encodes CDR1 WNHNN and CDR2 SYGVQD (reference sequence). V shed 8 bases and J shed 3 bases, with 14 bases lying between them. CDR3 sequence reads: CASSTGSGYNEQFF. For the CDR3, the DNA is TGCGCCAGCTCGACGGGGTCGGGCTACAATGAGCAGTTCTTC.

The chain carries TRBV5-6 and TRBJ1-5, with 7 bases lining up with TRBD1. Germline assignment: CDR1 SGHDT and CDR2 YYEEEE. The V gene end was trimmed by 0 bases and the J gene end by 7 bases; junction bases not matched to a gene: 7. The CDR3 length is 15 residues. The CDR3 region has the DNA TGTGCCAGCAGCTTGGGAGTGACAGGGAGCCAGCCCCAGCATTTT. It is translated as CASSLGVTGSQPQHF.

This clone was seen a few times. The gene calls are TRBV27 and TRBJ1-6, with D possibly being TRBD1 (5 bases). The CDR3 is 15 residues long. CDR1 and CDR2 (germline): MNHEY, SMNVEV (reference sequence). V was trimmed by 1 base and J by 7 bases, leaving 11 bases between them. This CDR3 is CASSLFQGGNSPLHF. CDR3 nucleotide sequence: TGTGCCAGCAGTTTATTCCAGGGTGGGAATTCACCCCTCCACTTT.

The CDR3 loop is CASSIGQTKLFF. The DNA for the CDR3 is TGTGCCAGTAGTATCGGACAGACAAAACTGTTTTTT. The chain links TRBV19 to TRBJ1-4, with D perhaps matching TRBD1 (6 bases). V lost 3 bases and J lost 10, with 9 bases in between. This CDR3 comprises 12 residues. Germline CDR1 reads LNHDA; CDR2 reads SQIVND (reference sequence).

The CDR3 reads CASSWPTGQGNEKLFF. CDR3 nucleotide sequence: TGTGCCAGCAGCTGGCCGACGGGACAGGGGAATGAAAAACTGTTTTTT. The chain couples TRBV13 to TRBJ1-4; 10 bases map to TRBD1. Germline V gene data show CDR1 as PRHDT and CDR2 as FYEKMQ (reference sequence). The CDR3 covers 16 residues. The V and J ends lost 4 bases and 5 bases, in that order; junction bases with no gene match: 7.

This clone was seen only a few times. V and J are TRBV29-1 and TRBJ1-5; TRBD1 matches at 8 bases. The V gene's germline CDR1 is SQVTM and CDR2 ANQGSEA. V lost 5 bases and J lost 5; bases outside the gene matches: 5. CDR3 length: 13 residues. CDR3 residues: CSVRDRPDQPQHF. DNA for the CDR3: TGCAGCGTTAGGGACAGGCCCGATCAGCCCCAGCATTTT.

The genes are TRBV5-6 and TRBJ1-1; D gene ambiguous. This CDR3 is built from 15 residues. Germline V gene data show CDR1 as SGHDT and CDR2 as YYEEEE. V was cut by 0 bases and J by 1 base, with 10 bases left in between. CDR3 sequence: CASSLGGSRNTEAFF. CDR3 DNA sequence: TGTGCCAGCAGCTTGGGCGGCAGTCGGAACACTGAAGCTTTCTTT.

The V call is TRBV5-1, the J call TRBJ2-5, with D hard to call. Germline V gene sequence: CDR1 SGHRS, CDR2 YFSETQ. This CDR3 region has 13 residues. V was cut by 3 bases and J by 3 bases, with 9 bases left in between. CDR3 sequence (DNA): TGCGCCAGCAGCTACACAGAGAAAGAGACCCAGTACTTC. It codes for CASSYTEKETQYF.

The gene calls are TRBV30 and TRBJ2-2, with D perhaps TRBD1 (5 bases). This CDR3 has 13 amino acids. Germline V gene data show CDR1 as GTSNPN and CDR2 as SVGIG (reference sequence). The V and J ends lost 4 bases and 4 bases respectively, with 10 bases between them. CDR3 nucleotides: TGTGCCTGGACAGGACAAACCACCGGGGAGCTGTTTTTT. Encoded protein: CAWTGQTTGELFF.

This chain's CDR3 is CASSQVSGEQYF. The CDR3 coding sequence is TGTGCCAGCAGCCAAGTTTCGGGCGAGCAGTACTTC. This chain links TRBV3-1 (or the pseudogene TRBV3-2) with TRBJ2-7; unclear D gene. The V end was cut by 1 base, the J end by 6 bases, with 7 bases between. The CDR3 totals 12 residues. Germline loops: CDR1 LGHDT, CDR2 YNNKEL (reference sequence).